This record concerns one T cell receptor beta chain sequence. Its antigen remains unknown. This CDR3 spans 14 amino acids. Germline V lookup: CDR1 SGHAT, CDR2 FQNNGV. The V end lost 0 bases, the J end lost 7 bases, and 10 bases lay between the germline ends. DNA at about 210 ng, 25,000 to 35,000 T cell genomes, went into sorted-subset replicate PCRs. The protocol was immunoSEQ multiplex PCR, while the TCRdb copy is restricted to in-frame clones and leaves out a portion. The table lists hundreds of thousands of clones, about 95% of them singletons, with approximately 0.12% in the top ten. These data are taken from a study of shared clonotypes between healthy human individuals. Study findings and constraints: Donors were few, which limited the genetic and exposure-history diversity represented.

CD45RO-negative, CCR7-selected cells formed the naive CD8 fraction, which excluded terminally differentiated effector memory CD45RA+ cells. The donor population consisted of healthy HIV-negative adults with no recent acute infections or vaccinations. Sequences were obtained from naive CD8+ T cells sorted from blood. The sequence came from a woman aged 25-40 years in good health. The rearrangement links TRBV11-2 to TRBJ1-5; D not certain. CDR3 sequence: CASSLDARYQPQHF. As DNA, the CDR3 is TGTGCCAGCAGCTTAGATGCGCGGTACCAGCCCCAGCATTTT. The whole variable domain, remainder taken from reference TRBV11-2 and TRBJ1-5, is EAGVAQSPRYKIIEKRQSVAFWCNPISGHATLYWYQQILGQGPKLLIQFQNNGVVDDSQLPKDRFSAERLKGVDSTLKIQPAKLEDSAVYLCASSLDARYQPQHFGDGTRLSIL.